This TCR beta chain was obtained from a study of T cells in Graves' hyperthyroidism and ophthalmopathy. Study findings and constraints: Among clonotypes expanded in thyroid above 0.001, most were also found in blood.

Graves' hyperthyroidism was deemed stable absent ophthalmopathy progression within 18 months. With a duration under 2 months, the hyperthyroidism was newly diagnosed in patients aged 18 to 65. PBMCs were sourced from about 10 ml fresh peripheral blood. Researchers took RNA transcripts and amplified the TCR beta CDR3 regions from them. The HTBI primer set served for first-round RT-PCR of the TCR CDR3. TCRdb recomputed calls from the multiplex PCR reads with MiXCR, one row per CDR3 protein. The sample gives roughly 740,000 distinct CDR3 sequences, about a sixth of which show up once; under 10% is in the top ten. This clonotype was observed at least ten times. Its antigen is still unknown. V lost 5 bases and J lost 1; bases outside the gene matches: 6. The CDR3 is 15 amino acids. Germline V gives CDR1 KGHSH, CDR2 LQKENI.

Sequencing used blood. This TCR was sampled from a man between 18 and 29 years old with Graves' hyperthyroidism. This rearrangement joins TRBV18 to TRBJ2-3, with TRBD2 matching 7 bases. The CDR3 loop is CASSSFREGTDTQYF. The CDR3 DNA is TGTGCCAGCTCATCCTTTCGGGAGGGCACAGATACGCAGTATTTT.